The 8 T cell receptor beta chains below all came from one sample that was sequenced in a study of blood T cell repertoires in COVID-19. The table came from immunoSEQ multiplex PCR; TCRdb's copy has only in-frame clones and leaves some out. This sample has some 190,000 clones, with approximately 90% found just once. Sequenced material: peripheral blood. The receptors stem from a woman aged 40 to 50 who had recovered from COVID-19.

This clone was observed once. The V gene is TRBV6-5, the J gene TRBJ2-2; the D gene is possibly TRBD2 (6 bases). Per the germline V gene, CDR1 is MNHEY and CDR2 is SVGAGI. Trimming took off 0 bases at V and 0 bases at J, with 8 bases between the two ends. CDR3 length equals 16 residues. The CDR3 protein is CASSYSGGTNTGELFF. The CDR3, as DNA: TGTGCCAGCAGTTACTCGGGCGGGACGAACACCGGGGAGCTGTTTTTT.

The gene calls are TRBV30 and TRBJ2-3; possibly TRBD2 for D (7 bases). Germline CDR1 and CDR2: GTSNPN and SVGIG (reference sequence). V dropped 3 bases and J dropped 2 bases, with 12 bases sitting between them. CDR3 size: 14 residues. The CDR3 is CAWREAGATDTQYF. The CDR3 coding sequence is TGTGCCTGGAGGGAGGCGGGGGCCACAGATACGCAGTATTTT.

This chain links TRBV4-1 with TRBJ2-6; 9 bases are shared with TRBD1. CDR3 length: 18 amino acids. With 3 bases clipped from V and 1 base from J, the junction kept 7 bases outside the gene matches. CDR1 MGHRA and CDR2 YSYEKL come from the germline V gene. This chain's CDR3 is CASSQGQGPLSGANVLTF. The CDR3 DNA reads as TGCGCCAGCAGCCAGGGACAGGGTCCTCTTTCTGGGGCCAACGTCCTGACTTTC.

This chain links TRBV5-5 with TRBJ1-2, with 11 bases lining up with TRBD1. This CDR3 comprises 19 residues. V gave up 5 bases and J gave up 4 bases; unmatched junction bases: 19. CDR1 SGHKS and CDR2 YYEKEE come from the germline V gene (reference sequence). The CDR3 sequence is CASSSALGTGGSSGYGYTF. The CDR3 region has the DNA TGTGCCAGCAGTTCCGCCTTGGGGACAGGGGGGTCTTCTGGCTATGGCTACACCTTC.

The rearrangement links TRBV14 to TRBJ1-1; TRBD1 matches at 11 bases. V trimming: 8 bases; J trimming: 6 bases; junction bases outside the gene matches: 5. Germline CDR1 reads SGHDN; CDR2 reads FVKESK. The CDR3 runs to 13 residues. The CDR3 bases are TGTGCCAGCTTCGGACAGGGGGCCCCTGAAGCTTTCTTT. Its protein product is CASFGQGAPEAFF.

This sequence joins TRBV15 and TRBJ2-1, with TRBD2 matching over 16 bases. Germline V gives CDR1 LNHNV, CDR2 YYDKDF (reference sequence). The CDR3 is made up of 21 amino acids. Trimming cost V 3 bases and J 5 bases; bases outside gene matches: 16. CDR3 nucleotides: TGTGCCACCAGCAGGGAACTACAGCTGGGACTAGCGGGAGGGTTCAACAATGAGCAGTTCTTC. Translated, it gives CATSRELQLGLAGGFNNEQFF.

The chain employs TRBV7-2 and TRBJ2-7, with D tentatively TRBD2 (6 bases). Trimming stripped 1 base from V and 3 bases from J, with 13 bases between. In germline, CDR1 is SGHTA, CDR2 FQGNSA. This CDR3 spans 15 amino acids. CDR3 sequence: CASSLDPLASYEQYF. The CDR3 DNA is TGTGCCAGCAGCTTAGATCCCCTAGCGAGCTACGAGCAGTACTTC.

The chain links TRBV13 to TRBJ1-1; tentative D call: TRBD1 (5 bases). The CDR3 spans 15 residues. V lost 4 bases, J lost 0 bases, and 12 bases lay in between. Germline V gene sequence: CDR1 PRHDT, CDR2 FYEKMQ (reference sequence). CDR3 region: CASSYLTAMNTEAFF. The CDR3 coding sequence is TGTGCCAGCAGCTACTTGACAGCCATGAACACTGAAGCTTTCTTT.